This passage covers 31 T cell receptor beta chains from one sample sequenced in a study of blood T cell repertoires in COVID-19. Generated by immunoSEQ multiplex PCR, the TCRdb table keeps only in-frame clones and is missing some. Here the sample spans some 260,000 clones, about nine tenths being singletons. What was sequenced was PBMCs or T cells enriched from blood (not recorded which). The receptors originated from a man aged 35-49 years who had recovered from COVID-19.

This clone was observed a handful of times. The chain joins TRBV2 to TRBJ2-3, with TRBD2 identical over 8 bases. V trimming: 3 bases; J trimming: 3 bases; junction bases outside the gene matches: 5. In germline, CDR1 is SNHLY, CDR2 FYNNEI. The length of the CDR3 is 15 residues. The CDR3 bases are TGTGCCAGCAGTGAGGAGCGGGGGCTGACAGATACGCAGTATTTT. It translates to CASSEERGLTDTQYF.

The chain recombines TRBV27 with TRBJ1-6; no clear D. CDR3 size: 12 residues. Germline assignment: CDR1 MNHEY and CDR2 SMNVEV (reference sequence). V was cut by 1 base and J by 14 bases, with 9 bases left in between. The CDR3 region has the DNA TGTGCCAGCAGTTTATTATCGGGAACCCTCCACTTT. Translation gives CASSLLSGTLHF.

This clone was observed a single time. This CDR3 reads CASSHQWRAPLDGYTF. DNA of the CDR3: TGTGCCAGCAGCCATCAATGGCGGGCACCCCTTGATGGCTACACCTTC. The rearrangement links TRBV4-2 to TRBJ1-2; D is undetermined. The germline V and J ends were trimmed by 3 bases and 6 bases, with 20 bases remaining between them. Germline V gene data show CDR1 as LGHNA and CDR2 as YNFKEQ. The CDR3 loop spans 16 amino acids.

The CDR3 DNA reads TGTGCCACCGAGGGCGGCACAGATACGCAGTATTTT. Protein: CATEGGTDTQYF. The rearrangement links TRBV24-1 to TRBJ2-3, with D perhaps TRBD2 (5 bases). In germline, CDR1 is KGHDR, CDR2 SFDVKD. V lost 9 bases and J 1 base, leaving 7 bases between the germline ends. CDR3 length equals 12 residues.

This clone was counted a few times. This chain joins TRBV3-1 (or the pseudogene TRBV3-2) and TRBJ2-7; the D is unclear. The CDR3 covers 13 residues. The V and J ends lost 0 bases and 9 bases respectively, with 12 bases between them. The V gene's germline CDR1 is LGHDT and CDR2 YNNKEL (reference sequence). The CDR3 DNA reads as TGTGCCAGCAGCCAAGAAGGCTGGAGACTGCAGTACTTC. It yields the protein CASSQEGWRLQYF.

The V call is TRBV11-3, the J call TRBJ2-1, with 9 nucleotides matching TRBD2. This CDR3 has 15 amino acids. Germline CDR1 is SGHNT and CDR2 is YENEEA. J gave up 6 bases and V 0 bases, and 3 bases lay outside the gene matches. DNA for the CDR3: TGTGCCAGCAGCTTAGAAGGGACTAGCCGCAATGAGCAGTTCTTC. It translates to CASSLEGTSRNEQFF.

The chain has TRBV14 and TRBJ2-7; D is unclear. The germline gives CDR1 SGHDN, CDR2 FVKESK. Trimming took off 1 base at V and 4 bases at J, with 5 bases between the two ends. There are 12 residues in the CDR3. CDR3 sequence reads: CASSQVRYEQYF. The CDR3 bases are TGTGCCAGCAGCCAAGTGAGATACGAGCAGTACTTC. The entire variable domain, with the rest obtained from reference TRBV14 and TRBJ2-7, is as follows: EAGVTQFPSHSVIEKGQTVTLRCDPISGHDNLYWYRRVMGKEIKFLLHFVKESKQDESGMPNNRFLAERTGGTYSTLKVQPAELEDSGVYFCASSQVRYEQYFGPGTRLTVT.

The genes are TRBV24-1 and TRBJ1-4, with 10 bases aligning to TRBD1. V was pared by 4 bases and J by 7 bases, with 5 bases of the junction left unmatched. Germline CDR1 is KGHDR and CDR2 is SFDVKD. The CDR3 contains 15 residues. In nucleotides, the CDR3 is TGTGCCACCAGTGACCAGACAGGGGGCAGTGAAAAACTGTTTTTT. It translates to CATSDQTGGSEKLFF.

The CDR3 DNA reads as TGTGCCAGCAGCCTGGGACTATCCGGGGAGACCCAGTACTTC. Amino acid sequence: CASSLGLSGETQYF. The rearrangement joins TRBV9 to TRBJ2-5; TRBD2 aligns across 7 bases. The germline gives CDR1 SGDLS, CDR2 YYNGEE. V trimming: 4 bases; J trimming: 5 bases; junction bases outside the gene matches: 8. This CDR3 has 14 amino acids.

This chain links TRBV5-1 with TRBJ1-1; 7 bases match TRBD1. CDR3 length: 13 residues. The germline gives CDR1 SGHRS, CDR2 YFSETQ. The V gene end was trimmed by 3 bases and the J gene end by 3 bases; junction bases not matched to a gene: 2. CDR3 sequence (DNA): TGCGCCAGCAGCTACGACAGGGACACTGAAGCTTTCTTT. Protein sequence: CASSYDRDTEAFF. Looking up the rest from reference TRBV5-1 and TRBJ1-1 gives the full variable domain: KAGVTQTPRYLIKTRGQQVTLSCSPISGHRSVSWYQQTPGQGLQFLFEYFSETQRNKGNFPGRFSGRQFSNSRSEMNVSTLELGDSALYLCASSYDRDTEAFFGQGTRLTVV.

This sequence joins TRBV6-2 or TRBV6-3 and TRBJ1-5; TRBD1 aligns across 8 bases. CDR1 is MNHEY and CDR2 is SVGEGT in the germline V gene. J lost 7 bases, V lost 6 bases, and 11 bases had no gene match. The CDR3 length is 15 residues. CDR3 nucleotides: TGTGCCAGCAGCCCGGACGTAGACAGGGGCCAGCCCCAGCATTTT. Its protein product is CASSPDVDRGQPQHF.

The V and J genes are TRBV2 and TRBJ1-3; D possibly corresponds to TRBD1 (6 bases). V lost 1 base and J 3 bases, leaving 10 bases between the germline ends. The germline CDR1 and CDR2 sequences are SNHLY and FYNNEI. This CDR3 contains 15 residues. As DNA, the CDR3 is TGTGCCAGCAGTGAAGGACAGGAGGTTGGAAACACCATATATTTT. This sequence encodes CASSEGQEVGNTIYF.

The chain carries TRBV27 and TRBJ2-3, with TRBD1 as a possible D gene (7 bases). This CDR3 has 13 residues. The germline gives CDR1 MNHEY, CDR2 SMNVEV (reference sequence). V was pared by 6 bases and J by 9 bases, with 16 bases between. The DNA for the CDR3 is TGTGCCAGCAGGAAGACAGGGCGGGGAACGCAGTATTTT. Translating it yields CASRKTGRGTQYF.

The chain couples TRBV18 to TRBJ2-7, with 8 bases aligning to TRBD1. The CDR3 runs 14 residues. J was trimmed by 5 bases and V by 4 bases; bases with no gene match: 7. CDR1 KGHSH and CDR2 LQKENI come from the germline V gene. CDR3 sequence reads: CASSLTGDSHEQYF. CDR3 nucleotide sequence: TGTGCCAGCTCACTGACAGGGGATTCACACGAGCAGTACTTC.

The genes are TRBV28 and TRBJ1-5; 9 bases match TRBD1. Looked up from germline, CDR1 is MDHEN and CDR2 is SYDVKM. CDR3 length equals 16 residues. The junction had 7 bases not matched to a gene; V was cut back by 4 bases and J by 3 bases. The DNA of the CDR3 is TGTGCCAGCAGTTCCTACCGGGACAGGGTCAATCAGCCCCAGCATTTT. It encodes CASSSYRDRVNQPQHF.

The gene calls are TRBV10-3 and TRBJ2-1; 9 bases fit TRBD2. CDR3 length equals 16 residues. Losses at the gene ends were 0 bases for V and 8 bases for J; bases not matched to a gene: 8. Germline assignment: CDR1 ENHRY and CDR2 SYGVKD. Here the CDR3 DNA reads TGTGCCATCAGTGAGTCGTTAGCGGGAGATGAGGATGAGCAGTTCTTC. This codes for CAISESLAGDEDEQFF.

The chain employs TRBV30 and TRBJ2-7; maybe TRBD1 (6 bases). With 5 bases removed from V and 0 bases from J, the gap between germline ends came to 8 bases. Germline assignment: CDR1 GTSNPN and CDR2 SVGIG (reference sequence). There are 12 residues in the CDR3. This CDR3 is CAWGDTSYEQYF. The CDR3 nucleotides read TGTGCCTGGGGGGACACCTCCTACGAGCAGTACTTC.

This clone showed up just once. The CDR3 here is CASSWAGSYEQYF. The CDR3 coding sequence is TGTGCCAGCAGTTGGGCGGGCTCCTACGAGCAGTACTTC. This chain connects TRBV28 to TRBJ2-7; D perhaps matches TRBD2 (5 bases). CDR3 size: 13 residues. The germline V gene encodes CDR1 MDHEN and CDR2 SYDVKM. The V end was cut by 4 bases, the J end by 0 bases, with 7 bases between. The complete variable domain, with remaining parts taken from reference TRBV28 and TRBJ2-7, reads DVKVTQSSRYLVKRTGEKVFLECVQDMDHENMFWYRQDPGLGLRLIYFSYDVKMKEKGDIPEGYSVSREKKERFSLILESASTNQTSMYLCASSWAGSYEQYFGPGTRLTVT.

CDR3 loop: CASRWTGINTEAFF. The CDR3 coding sequence is TGTGCCAGCAGGTGGACAGGGATTAACACTGAAGCTTTCTTT. This chain uses TRBV2 with TRBJ1-1; 8 nucleotides line up with TRBD1. The CDR3 has 14 amino acids. Germline V lookup: CDR1 SNHLY, CDR2 FYNNEI. The trim removed 6 bases at V and 2 bases at J, leaving 5 bases unmatched.

The chain couples TRBV18 to TRBJ2-3; 10 bases align to TRBD2. Germline CDR1 is KGHSH and CDR2 is LQKENI. Trimming removed 3 bases from V and 0 bases from J; junction bases left unmatched: 3. The CDR3 spans 16 residues. The CDR3: CASSPVAGGSTDTQYF. The CDR3 DNA reads TGTGCCAGCTCACCTGTAGCGGGGGGTAGCACAGATACGCAGTATTTT.

The chain carries TRBV30 and TRBJ2-7, with 10 bases aligning to TRBD1. The CDR3 has 14 residues. Germline CDR1 is GTSNPN and CDR2 is SVGIG (reference sequence). The junction had 6 bases not matched to a gene; V was cut back by 2 bases and J by 5 bases. The CDR3 spells CAWSRQGAADEQYF. In nucleotides, the CDR3 is TGTGCCTGGAGTAGACAGGGGGCCGCAGACGAGCAGTACTTC. Full variable domain (missing parts from reference TRBV30 and TRBJ2-7): SQTIHQWPATLVQPVGSPLSLECTVEGTSNPNLYWYRQAAGRGLQLLFYSVGIGQISSEVPQNLSASRPQDRQFILSSKKLLLSDSGFYLCAWSRQGAADEQYFGPGTRLTVT.

This chain joins TRBV29-1 and TRBJ2-7; possible D gene TRBD1, 6 bases. Germline CDR1 SQVTM, CDR2 ANQGSEA. The CDR3 runs to 14 residues. V dropped 6 bases and J dropped 5 bases, with 20 bases sitting between them. Here the CDR3 reads CSVCAHDRFHEQYF. DNA of the CDR3: TGCAGCGTCTGTGCCCATGACAGGTTTCACGAGCAGTACTTC.

The V gene is TRBV5-1, the J gene TRBJ1-1, with a tentative D call TRBD1 (6 bases). Germline-derived CDR1 and CDR2 are SGHRS and YFSETQ. The germline V and J ends were trimmed by 6 bases and 8 bases, with 17 bases remaining between them. CDR3 length: 13 amino acids. The CDR3 reads CASTRRQDGEAFF. In DNA, the CDR3 is TGCGCCAGCACCAGGAGACAGGATGGGGAAGCTTTCTTT.

Written as DNA, the CDR3 is TGTGCCATCAGTGAGCCGGGGGACTCTCACGTCGCCCGGATACAAGAGACCCAGTACTTC. It specifies CAISEPGDSHVARIQETQYF. This chain connects TRBV10-3 to TRBJ2-5; maybe TRBD2 (6 bases). Per the germline V gene, CDR1 is ENHRY and CDR2 is SYGVKD. With 2 bases removed from V and 2 bases from J, the gap between germline ends came to 27 bases. The CDR3 has 20 residues.

The rearrangement joins TRBV2 to TRBJ1-1; D is perhaps TRBD1 (5 bases). The length of the CDR3 is 14 residues. V lost 6 bases and J 8 bases, leaving 19 bases between the germline ends. Germline V CDR1 and CDR2: SNHLY, FYNNEI. CDR3 bases: TGTGCCAGCAGGTCGACGGGGGGTTATTCCGAAGCTTTCTTT. Protein: CASRSTGGYSEAFF.

The chain joins TRBV3-1 (or the pseudogene TRBV3-2) to TRBJ2-5, with TRBD2 as a possible D gene (6 bases). CDR1 and CDR2 from the germline V gene are LGHDT and YNNKEL (reference sequence). Trimming took off 7 bases at V and 6 bases at J, with 18 bases between the two ends. The CDR3 is made up of 14 amino acids. CDR3 loop: CASISNMGGKTQYF. The CDR3 DNA follows: TGTGCCAGCATCTCAAATATGGGGGGTAAGACCCAGTACTTC.

The rearrangement links TRBV9 to TRBJ2-2, with D perhaps matching TRBD1 (6 bases). V was pared by 2 bases and J by 5 bases, with 13 bases between. CDR1 and CDR2 (germline): SGDLS, YYNGEE. CDR3 length: 15 amino acids. CDR3 region: CASSVNNRVTGELFF. CDR3 bases: TGTGCCAGCAGCGTTAACAACAGGGTGACCGGGGAGCTGTTTTTT. The full variable domain, rest sourced from reference TRBV9 and TRBJ2-2, is DSGVTQTPKHLITATGQRVTLRCSPRSGDLSVYWYQQSLDQGLQFLIQYYNGEERAKGNILERFSAQQFPDLHSELNLSSLELGDSALYFCASSVNNRVTGELFFGEGSRLTVL.

The chain joins TRBV27 to TRBJ1-5; D uncertain. This CDR3 contains 14 residues. Germline V lookup: CDR1 MNHEY, CDR2 SMNVEV (reference sequence). Between the trimmed V and J ends, which lost 3 bases and 2 bases, there was a span of 8 bases. The CDR3 sequence is CASSFVGGNQPQHF. The CDR3, as DNA: TGTGCCAGCAGTTTTGTCGGGGGCAATCAGCCCCAGCATTTT.

V gene TRBV14 combines with J gene TRBJ2-7, with 15 bases matching TRBD2. Germline values: CDR1 SGHDN, CDR2 FVKESK. The CDR3 spans 18 residues. Losses at the gene ends were 4 bases for V and 0 bases for J; bases not matched to a gene: 7. The DNA for the CDR3 is TGTGCCAGCAGCCCCGGGACTAGCGGGAGGCCCCTCTCCTACGAGCAGTACTTC. Translated: CASSPGTSGRPLSYEQYF.

CDR3: CASSPQAGLAPEQYF. The CDR3 nucleotides are TGTGCCAGCAGCCCACAGGCAGGACTAGCGCCCGAGCAGTACTTC. The genes are TRBV9 and TRBJ2-7; TRBD2 matches 9 bases. There are 15 residues in the CDR3. The V gene's germline CDR1 is SGDLS and CDR2 YYNGEE. Unmatched junction bases numbered 11, after V lost 4 bases and J lost 6 bases.

V and J are TRBV5-4 and TRBJ1-1; D remains unclear. The length of the CDR3 is 15 residues. CDR1 SGHNT and CDR2 YYREEE come from the germline V gene (reference sequence). The V end was cut by 4 bases, the J end by 5 bases, with 18 bases between. CDR3 in amino acids: CASSPQDSPRTEAFF. The DNA for the CDR3 is TGTGCCAGCAGCCCCCAGGACTCCCCCCGGACTGAAGCTTTCTTT. The full variable domain, its missing parts supplied by reference TRBV5-4 and TRBJ1-1, is ETGVTQSPTHLIKTRGQQVTLRCSSQSGHNTVSWYQQALGQGPQFIFQYYREEENGRGNFPPRFSGLQFPNYSSELNVNALELDDSALYLCASSPQDSPRTEAFFGQGTRLTVV.